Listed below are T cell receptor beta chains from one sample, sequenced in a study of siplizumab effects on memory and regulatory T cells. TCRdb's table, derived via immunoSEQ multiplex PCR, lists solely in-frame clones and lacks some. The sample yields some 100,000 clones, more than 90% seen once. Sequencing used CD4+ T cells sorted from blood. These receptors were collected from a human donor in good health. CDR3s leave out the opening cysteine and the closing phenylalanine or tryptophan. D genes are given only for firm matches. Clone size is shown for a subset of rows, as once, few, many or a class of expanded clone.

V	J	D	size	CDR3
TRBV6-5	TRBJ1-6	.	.	ASSLSVYNSPLH
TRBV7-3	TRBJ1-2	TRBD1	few	ASSLGQGDGYGYT
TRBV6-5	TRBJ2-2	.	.	ASSKSRTGELF
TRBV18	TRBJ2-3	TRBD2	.	ASSPVPGREGNTQY
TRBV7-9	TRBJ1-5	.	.	ASSYTGSDQPQH
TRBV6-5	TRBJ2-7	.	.	ASSYSLAGDPYEQY
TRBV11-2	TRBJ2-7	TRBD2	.	ASSLSGLVVYEQY
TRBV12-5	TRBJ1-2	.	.	ASGTGPSQLNYGYT
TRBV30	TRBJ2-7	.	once	AWRGTYEQY
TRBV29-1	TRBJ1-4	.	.	SVALMQTTNEKLF
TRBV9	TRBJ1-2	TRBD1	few	ASSFSGTGDNYGYT
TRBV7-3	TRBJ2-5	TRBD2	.	ASSLSRGGETQY
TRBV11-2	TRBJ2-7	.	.	ASRSIRGKGNEQY
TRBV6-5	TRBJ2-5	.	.	ASSYTLATGGETQY
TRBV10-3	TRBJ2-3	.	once	AISSGGQTATQY
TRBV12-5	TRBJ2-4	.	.	ASGPEPGSLNIQY
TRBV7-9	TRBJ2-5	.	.	ASSLDRAETQY
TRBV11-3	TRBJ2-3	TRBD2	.	ASSKGRGTQY
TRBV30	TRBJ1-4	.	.	ACTELSATNEKLF
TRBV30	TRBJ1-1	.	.	AWSVGGKNTEAF
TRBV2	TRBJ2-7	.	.	ASSEEGRYEQY
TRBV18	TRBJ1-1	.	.	ASSPLRQAANTEAF
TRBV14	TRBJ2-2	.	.	ASSQIVNTGELF
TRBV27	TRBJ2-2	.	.	ASSLQAINTGELF
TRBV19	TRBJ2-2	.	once	ASKDYRDSNTGELF
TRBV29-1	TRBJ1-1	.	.	SVGGGGNTEAF
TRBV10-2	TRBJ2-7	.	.	ASSGRHYYEQY
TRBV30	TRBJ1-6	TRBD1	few	AWRPRDRYNSPLH
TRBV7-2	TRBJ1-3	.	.	ASSFKPGGNTIY
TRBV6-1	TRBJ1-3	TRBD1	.	AGRTGSSGNTIY
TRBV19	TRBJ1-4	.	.	ATNRRDNEKLF
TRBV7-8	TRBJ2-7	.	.	ASRPGASGEQY